Sequencing of this TCR beta chain was carried out in a study of technical replicates of blood from a handful of donors. Germline CDR1 is SGDLS and CDR2 is YYNGEE. This CDR3 has 14 amino acids. With 3 bases clipped from V and 6 bases from J, the junction kept 8 bases outside the gene matches. The assay was immunoSEQ multiplex PCR, and TCRdb's table has in-frame clones only and misses some. Of some 73,000 clones listed, roughly 90% are singletons. This clone was seen a single time. The sequencing sample was made of PBMCs. The chain carries TRBV9 and TRBJ1-2, with 7 bases identical to TRBD1. The source of this sequence is a human donor in good health. Some clones in this sample may be carry-over from other donors' samples. The CDR3 here is CASSATGVADGYTF. The CDR3, as DNA: TGTGCCAGCAGCGCCACAGGGGTCGCAGATGGCTACACCTTC.